The clone carrying this T cell receptor (beta chain) was detected a few times. Its specificity is unknown. RNA transcripts provided the template for amplifying TCR beta CDR3 regions. An opening RT-PCR round employed HTBI primers and preceded a second-round multiplex PCR. In TCRdb, the multiplex PCR reads were re-called with MiXCR into one record per CDR3 protein. Seen here are around 400,000 distinct CDR3 sequences, 20% to 25% observed once, and the top ten hold 2.5% to 3%. This sample is drawn from a study of Graves' ophthalmopathy and Graves' hyperthyroidism. Study observations and caveats: Appearing in blood as well were most expanded thyroid clonotypes above 0.001 frequency.

The CDR3 runs 14 residues. Germline loops: CDR1 MNHNS, CDR2 SASEGT. Trimming cost V 7 bases and J 2 bases; bases outside gene matches: 8. Sequenced material: peripheral blood. This sequence originates from a young woman with stable Graves' hyperthyroidism. This chain uses TRBV6-1 with TRBJ2-7; 7 positions match TRBD1. CDR3 coding DNA: TGTGCCAGCATTCGGGACAGCCTAACCTACGAGCAGTACTTC. Translation gives CASIRDSLTYEQYF.